This entry concerns a single T cell receptor beta chain. At the DNA level, this CDR3 is encoded by other sequences in the same sample as well. Sequencing used immunoSEQ multiplex PCR; TCRdb keeps in-frame clones, though not all of them. The data show hundreds of thousands of clones, around 78% seen once. The V end was cut by 4 bases, the J end by 8 bases, with 12 bases between. Germline V gene data show CDR1 as SGHDT and CDR2 as YYEEEE. The CDR3 totals 13 residues. The entry originates in a study of shared T cell receptors in the human thymus. The sample was also reused in another study, on human thymus T cells. From that paper: From resections taken during corrective heart surgery, the thymus tissue was obtained. Use of V and J genes seemed skewed within the thymic and blood repertoires. Thymic repertoires from unrelated individuals overlapped highly, related research reported.

The chain employs TRBV5-6 and TRBJ1-4, with D perhaps TRBD1 (6 bases). Input material: thymocytes. The receptor was isolated from a boy younger than two with a congenital heart defect. This CDR3 is CASSPPGDEKLFF. For the CDR3, the DNA is TGTGCCAGCAGCCCGCCAGGGGACGAAAAACTGTTTTTT.